A single count supports the clone carrying this T cell receptor beta chain. The antigen is not known. The data derive from a study of T cell responses to AZD1222 COVID-19 vaccine. Whole-study results and caveats: After the peak T cell response, and only then, were repertoires sampled. Possibly, clonal diversity was underestimated; donors were largely white British and included more females. An increase in Spike-specific TCR breadth and depth was observed after two AZD1222 doses. At baseline, just a handful of AZD1222 recipients tested seropositive.

Assay: immunoSEQ multiplex PCR; the TCRdb copy retains only in-frame clones and omits some. The sample consists of tens of thousands of clones, about nine tenths of them appearing once. Germline V gene data show CDR1 as MNHEY and CDR2 as SMNVEV (reference sequence). Trimming at V came to 6 bases and at J to 4 bases, leaving 6 bases not matched to a gene. This CDR3 is built from 14 residues. The sample here was peripheral blood, taken on day 0 of AZD1222 vaccination. This receptor was obtained from an adult in good health. This chain joins TRBV27 and TRBJ1-5; 7 bases are shared with TRBD1. In DNA form, the CDR3 reads TGTGCCAGCAGGCGAGGGGGCCTAAATCAGCCCCAGCATTTT. As protein: CASRRGGLNQPQHF.